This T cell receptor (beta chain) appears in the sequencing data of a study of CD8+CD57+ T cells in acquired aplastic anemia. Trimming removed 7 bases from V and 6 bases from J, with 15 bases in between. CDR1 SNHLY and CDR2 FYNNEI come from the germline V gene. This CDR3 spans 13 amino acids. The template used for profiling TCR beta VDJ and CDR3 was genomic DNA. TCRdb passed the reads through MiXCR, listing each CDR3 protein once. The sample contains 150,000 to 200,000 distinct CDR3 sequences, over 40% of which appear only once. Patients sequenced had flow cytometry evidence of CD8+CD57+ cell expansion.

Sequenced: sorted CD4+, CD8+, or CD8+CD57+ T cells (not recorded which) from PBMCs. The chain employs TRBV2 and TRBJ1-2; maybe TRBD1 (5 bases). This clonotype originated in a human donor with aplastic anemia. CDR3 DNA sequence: TGTGCCAGCAATTTGTGGGGGAGGGATGGCTACACCTTC. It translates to CASNLWGRDGYTF. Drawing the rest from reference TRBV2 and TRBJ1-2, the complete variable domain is EPEVTQTPSHQVTQMGQEVILRCVPISNHLYFYWYRQILGQKVEFLVSFYNNEISEKSEIFDDQFSVERPDGSNFTLKIRSTKLEDSAMYFCASNLWGRDGYTFGSGTRLTVV.